The TCR beta chain described here comes from a study of blood T cells in healthy people across ages. Notes on the study in general: Because donor CMV status was unknown, expanded clonotype changes were possibly confounded. Observed TCR beta diversity per million T cells went down as age went up. This fall followed a roughly linear course with age.

Details on this clonotype: Antigen unknown.

From germline, CDR1 is SNHLY and CDR2 FYNNEI. V was shortened by 4 bases and J by 6 bases, with 5 bases between the two germline ends. The CDR3 loop spans 11 amino acids. The use of a sample-barcoded 5' primer and a J-beta primer mix characterized a second PCR of about 6 to 11 cycles. TCRdb recomputed calls from the 5' RACE reads with MiXCR, one row per CDR3 protein. In the table there are fewer than 750,000 distinct CDR3 sequences, 45% to 60% of which are singletons. PBMCs, at least 7 million per sample, were isolated. The V call is TRBV2, the J call TRBJ2-3; unclear D gene. The sample was blood. This sequence was found in a woman of 80 years or more in good health. CDR3 residues: CASSGFDTQYF. The CDR3 DNA reads TGTGCCAGCAGTGGATTCGATACGCAGTATTTT.